Following are 29 T cell receptor beta chains from one sample sequenced in a study of T cells in Graves' hyperthyroidism and ophthalmopathy. Amplification yielded TCR beta CDR3 regions, with RNA transcripts as the source. First-round RT-PCR with HTBI primers amplified the TCR CDR3 region. Via MiXCR, TCRdb re-called the multiplex PCR reads, giving one row per CDR3 protein. This table has 400,000 to 550,000 distinct CDR3 sequences, around 22% appearing once. Sequencing used blood. The receptor set was obtained from a woman younger than 45 with Graves' ophthalmopathy.

This clonotype was counted many times. The chain has TRBV15 and TRBJ1-5, with D possibly being TRBD1 (5 bases). The length of the CDR3 is 14 residues. Trimming took 0 bases from V and 7 from J, leaving 10 bases between them. Germline CDR1 reads LNHNV; CDR2 reads YYDKDF (reference sequence). The DNA for the CDR3 is TGTGCCACCAGCAGAGATTTAGGGGCCCAGCCCCAGCATTTT. Translated: CATSRDLGAQPQHF.

This clonotype was seen only a few times. This sequence joins TRBV5-1 and TRBJ1-1, with 10 bases that match TRBD1. The CDR3 totals 16 residues. V gave up 1 base and J gave up 5 bases; unmatched junction bases: 8. Looked up from germline, CDR1 is SGHRS and CDR2 is YFSETQ. Here the CDR3 DNA reads TGCGCCAGCAGCTTGCTCCTACCGGGACAGGGGACTGAAGCTTTCTTT. Its protein is CASSLLLPGQGTEAFF.

The chain links TRBV27 to TRBJ2-7; no definite D call. Per the germline V gene, CDR1 is MNHEY and CDR2 is SMNVEV (reference sequence). The CDR3 runs to 13 residues. V was trimmed by 6 bases and J by 3 bases, leaving 12 bases between them. This CDR3 is CASSSLTNYEQYF. The CDR3 bases are TGTGCCAGCAGCTCCTTAACAAACTACGAGCAGTACTTC.

V usage is TRBV6-2 or TRBV6-3 and J usage is TRBJ1-5; perhaps TRBD1 as D (5 bases). This CDR3 contains 14 residues. Germline V CDR1 and CDR2: MNHEY, SVGEGT. The V and J ends lost 7 bases and 1 base respectively, with 11 bases between them. CDR3 DNA: TGTGCCAGCACCTACCGGGACAGCAATCAGCCCCAGCATTTT. Translation gives CASTYRDSNQPQHF.

The gene calls are TRBV12-3 or TRBV12-4 and TRBJ2-7; D uncertain. V was pared by 5 bases and J by 2 bases, with 16 bases between. The CDR3 contains 15 residues. The CDR3 DNA is TGTGCCAGCAGTGCACCGGCCCTATCAACCTACGAGCAGTACTTC. Its translation: CASSAPALSTYEQYF.

This clonotype was seen many times. This chain uses TRBV7-3 with TRBJ2-2, with TRBD1 matching 7 bases. With 6 bases clipped from V and 6 bases from J, the junction kept 4 bases outside the gene matches. Looked up from germline, CDR1 is SGHTA and CDR2 is FQGTGA. The CDR3 consists of 13 residues. The CDR3 bases are TGTGCCAGCAGACCAACAGGGGCCGGGGAGCTGTTTTTT. Protein product: CASRPTGAGELFF. Using reference TRBV7-3 and TRBJ2-2 for the parts outside the CDR3, the full variable domain is GAGVSQTPSNKVTEKGKYVELRCDPISGHTALYWYRQSLGQGPEFLIYFQGTGAADDSGLPNDRFFAVRPEGSVSTLKIQRTERGDSAVYLCASRPTGAGELFFGEGSRLTVL.

This clonotype has ten or more counts. One end of the junction is discordant with germline, which a read error may explain. CDR3 sequence reads: CASSSGQGLLPDF. For the CDR3, the DNA is TGTGCCAGCAGCTCCGGACAGGGCCTCCTTCCTGACTTC. The rearrangement uses TRBV7-9 and TRBJ2-6, with TRBD1 identical over 8 bases. Looked up from germline, CDR1 is SEHNR and CDR2 is FQNEAQ (reference sequence). The CDR3 has 13 amino acids.

A note on this clonotype: The final CDR3 position lacks the conserved phenylalanine or tryptophan, pointing to a likely read error. CDR3 sequence reads: CASSYSGGASNYGYTY. CDR3 coding DNA: TGTGCCAGCAGTTACTCAGGAGGGGCATCTAACTATGGCTACACCTAC. The chain joins TRBV28 to TRBJ1-2, with D perhaps matching TRBD1 (5 bases). The CDR3 length is 16 residues. The V end was cut by 4 bases, the J end by 0 bases, with 15 bases between. Germline values: CDR1 MDHEN, CDR2 SYDVKM.

This clonotype was counted many times. This chain joins TRBV29-1 and TRBJ2-7, with TRBD2 matching over 9 bases. V trimming: 6 bases; J trimming: 4 bases; junction bases outside the gene matches: 10. Germline V gives CDR1 SQVTM, CDR2 ANQGSEA. CDR3 length: 14 residues. The CDR3 DNA follows: TGCAGCGTACCGACTAGCGGCGGGATATACGAGCAGTACTTC. Residues: CSVPTSGGIYEQYF.

The chain joins TRBV12-3 or TRBV12-4 to TRBJ1-2, with D tentatively TRBD1 (5 bases). The CDR3 is made up of 14 amino acids. The germline V and J ends were trimmed by 5 bases and 2 bases, with 12 bases remaining between them. The CDR3 sequence is CASSIAGGNYGYTF. CDR3 nucleotide sequence: TGTGCCAGCAGTATCGCCGGGGGAAACTATGGCTACACCTTC.

At least ten counts were recorded for this clonotype. The rearrangement joins TRBV20-1 to TRBJ1-1, with 7 bases fitting TRBD1. The CDR3 totals 14 residues. Per the germline V gene, CDR1 is DFQATT and CDR2 is SNEGSKA (reference sequence). V gave up 6 bases and J gave up 8 bases; unmatched junction bases: 15. CDR3: CSARPPADRDEAFF. CDR3 sequence (DNA): TGCAGTGCGAGACCCCCAGCCGACAGGGACGAAGCTTTCTTT.

To note about this clonotype: One end of the junction does not line up with germline, which may come from a read error. The V and J genes are TRBV6-1 and TRBJ1-5, with D unclear. This CDR3 has 15 residues. Germline V lookup: CDR1 MNHNS, CDR2 SASEGT. CDR3 coding DNA: TGTGCCAGCAGTGAAGGGATTCGTCTCTATCAGCCGCAGCATTTT. It yields the protein CASSEGIRLYQPQHF.

This clonotype came up many times. This chain connects TRBV19 to TRBJ1-1; D is possibly TRBD1 (5 bases). This CDR3 is built from 16 residues. V lost 0 bases to trimming and J lost 5 bases, with 16 bases between them. Looked up from germline, CDR1 is LNHDA and CDR2 is SQIVND (reference sequence). The CDR3 nucleotides read TGTGCCAGTAGTATAGATTTGGGGACCCCTCCGACTGAAGCTTTCTTT. It is translated as CASSIDLGTPPTEAFF.

This clonotype was picked up many times. The chain couples TRBV6-1 to TRBJ2-7; TRBD1 matches at 7 bases. Germline V gives CDR1 MNHNS, CDR2 SASEGT. The trim removed 1 base at V and 6 bases at J, leaving 6 bases unmatched. This CDR3 spans 14 amino acids. This CDR3 reads CASSEGTGHGEQYF. In DNA form, the CDR3 reads TGTGCCAGCAGTGAAGGGACAGGTCATGGCGAGCAGTACTTC.

This clonotype has at least ten counts. The V call is TRBV28, the J call TRBJ1-2; D gene unclear. V lost 3 bases to trimming and J lost 4 bases, with 12 bases between them. This CDR3 spans 14 amino acids. CDR1 is MDHEN and CDR2 is SYDVKM in the germline V gene. Here the CDR3 DNA reads TGTGCCAGCAGTTTTGTGGATCTCGGCTATGGCTACACCTTC. It yields the protein CASSFVDLGYGYTF.

This clonotype occurred many times. This sequence joins TRBV24-1 and TRBJ1-3; D unresolved. This CDR3 region has 17 residues. The germline V and J ends were trimmed by 0 bases and 2 bases, with 13 bases remaining between them. CDR1 is KGHDR and CDR2 is SFDVKD in the germline V gene. The CDR3 is CATSDLCGRMAGNTIYF. For the CDR3, the DNA is TGTGCCACCAGTGATTTGTGTGGGAGAATGGCTGGAAACACCATATATTTT.

This clonotype was found many times. This sequence joins TRBV12-3 or TRBV12-4 and TRBJ1-2; TRBD1 matches 7 bases. J gave up 5 bases and V 5 bases, and 8 bases lay outside the gene matches. The CDR3 is made up of 14 amino acids. DNA for the CDR3: TGTGCCAGCAGTCACATGTACAGGGGATATGGCTACACCTTC. Its translation is CASSHMYRGYGYTF.

This clonotype occurred many times. The rearrangement links TRBV7-9 to TRBJ1-1; D not resolved. The CDR3 length is 12 residues. Germline CDR1 SEHNR, CDR2 FQNEAQ (reference sequence). Trimming shortened V by 2 bases and J by 7 bases, and 8 bases separated the two germline ends. CDR3 loop: CASSLMADEAFF. CDR3 bases: TGTGCCAGCAGCTTAATGGCAGATGAAGCTTTCTTT.

The rearrangement links TRBV4-1 to TRBJ2-5; D possibly corresponds to TRBD2 (5 bases). Germline CDR1 reads MGHRA; CDR2 reads YSYEKL. V was cut by 1 base and J by 2 bases, with 8 bases left in between. There are 14 residues in the CDR3. CDR3 residues: CASSQGGLQETQYF. The CDR3 DNA sequence: TGCGCCAGCAGCCAAGGAGGACTTCAAGAGACCCAGTACTTC.

This clonotype occurred many times. This rearrangement joins TRBV27 to TRBJ1-1, with 7 bases matching TRBD1. Germline trimming cut 6 bases from V and 7 bases from J; bases unmatched to any gene: 17. This CDR3 is 16 amino acids long. Germline CDR1 and CDR2: MNHEY and SMNVEV (reference sequence). Here the CDR3 DNA reads TGTGCCAGCAGATCCGGGGACAGACTATTGGGAAGTGAAGCTTTCTTT. It yields the protein CASRSGDRLLGSEAFF.

V gene TRBV7-9 combines with J gene TRBJ2-7; perhaps TRBD1 as D (5 bases). The V gene's germline CDR1 is SEHNR and CDR2 FQNEAQ (reference sequence). The CDR3 sequence is 14 residues long. V gave up 5 bases and J gave up 7 bases, with 18 bases separating them. In nucleotides, the CDR3 is TGTGCCAGCAGCCTCGGTGAAGGGGATTGGGAGCAGTACTTC. This encodes CASSLGEGDWEQYF.

This clonotype has only a few counts. The J gene is TRBJ1-5, the V gene TRBV12-3 or TRBV12-4, with no clear D. The CDR3 extends over 18 amino acids. Trimming took 7 bases from V and 5 from J, leaving 27 bases between them. The CDR3 bases are TGTGCCAGCACTGACGAGGATGGGTCCCCAAACTACGATCAGCCCCAGCATTTT. Translating it yields CASTDEDGSPNYDQPQHF.

V usage is TRBV24-1 and J usage is TRBJ1-1; D possibly corresponds to TRBD1 (6 bases). Trimming pared 4 bases from V and 10 bases from J, leaving 18 bases between. The CDR3 runs 14 residues. The V gene's germline CDR1 is KGHDR and CDR2 SFDVKD. CDR3 residues: CATSDTLDSSGAFF. DNA for the CDR3: TGTGCCACCAGTGACACGTTGGACAGCTCTGGAGCTTTCTTT.

This clonotype was observed a handful of times. The V call is TRBV4-1, the J call TRBJ2-7; the match to TRBD1 covers 12 bases. The germline gives CDR1 MGHRA, CDR2 YSYEKL. This CDR3 contains 16 residues. Germline trimming cut 2 bases from V and 6 bases from J; bases unmatched to any gene: 8. CDR3 sequence reads: CASSQKAGTGGVEQYF. CDR3 nucleotides: TGCGCCAGCAGCCAAAAAGCCGGGACAGGGGGCGTCGAGCAGTACTTC.

At least ten counts were recorded for this clonotype. The J gene is TRBJ2-5, the V gene TRBV6-5; D not certain. The CDR3 is 15 amino acids. Trimming took 5 bases from V and 0 from J, leaving 13 bases between them. Germline-derived CDR1 and CDR2 are MNHEY and SVGAGI. In DNA, the CDR3 is TGTGCCAGCAGTCTACAACCTACGTACCAAGAGACCCAGTACTTC. Translation: CASSLQPTYQETQYF.

This clonotype appeared many times. The chain couples TRBV6-1 to TRBJ1-1; tentative D call: TRBD1 (5 bases). The V and J ends lost 1 base and 2 bases respectively, with 11 bases between them. This CDR3 is 15 amino acids long. CDR1 MNHNS and CDR2 SASEGT come from the germline V gene. CDR3 nucleotide sequence: TGTGCCAGCAGTGAAGAAGGGGATGTCAACACTGAAGCTTTCTTT. Protein: CASSEEGDVNTEAFF.

The chain links TRBV30 to TRBJ1-2, with no clear D. Trimming cost V 0 bases and J 1 base, with 12 bases left between them. The CDR3 has 15 residues. Germline V gives CDR1 GTSNPN, CDR2 SVGIG (reference sequence). In nucleotides, the CDR3 is TGTGCCTGGAGTGTACCCCTCCGTGTTAACTATGGCTACACCTTC. It is translated as CAWSVPLRVNYGYTF.

This clonotype was observed a handful of times. The chain is built from TRBV7-3 and TRBJ2-5; 8 positions agree with TRBD1. Unmatched junction bases numbered 7, after V lost 4 bases and J lost 6 bases. Germline assignment: CDR1 SGHTA and CDR2 FQGTGA. The CDR3 consists of 14 residues. CDR3 residues: CASSSDRVRKTQYF. CDR3 bases: TGTGCCAGCAGCTCGGACAGGGTTAGGAAGACCCAGTACTTC.

V is TRBV2 and J is TRBJ1-2, with 12 bases identical to TRBD1. Trimming removed 8 bases from V and 7 bases from J; junction bases left unmatched: 11. Per the germline V gene, CDR1 is SNHLY and CDR2 is FYNNEI. This CDR3 has 15 amino acids. For the CDR3, the DNA is TGTGCCAGCGCCGGGACAGGGGGCGCAGAATTTGGCTACACCTTC. It translates to CASAGTGGAEFGYTF.